Following are 30 T cell receptor beta chains from one sample sequenced in a study of tumor-infiltrating lymphocytes in primary liver carcinoma. Researchers generated TCR beta cDNA from about 530 ng of total RNA, relying on a constant-region primer. TCR beta libraries came from three nested multiplex PCR rounds using slightly modified ARM-PCR. Two initial PCR rounds of roughly 10 cycles each paired TRBV1-TRBV30 forward primers with a C-beta reverse primer. A single record per CDR3 protein comes from TCRdb applying MiXCR to the multiplex PCR reads. The sample consists of about 350,000 distinct CDR3 sequences, 65% of them appearing once. Blood RNA was derived from unsorted whole blood, and germline DNA was extracted too. Sequenced material: peripheral blood. The receptors come from a man between 35 and 55 years old with primary liver carcinoma and hepatitis B virus infection.

This chain uses TRBV11-2 with TRBJ2-5, with 15 positions matching TRBD2. The CDR3 is 17 amino acids. Germline V CDR1 and CDR2: SGHAT, FQNNGV. CDR3 DNA sequence: TGTGTCAGAAGGTTTGGACTAGCGGGAGGGCCCGGCCAGACCCAGTACTTC. Translated: CVRRFGLAGGPGQTQYF.

This clonotype came up many times. The J gene is TRBJ2-5, the V gene TRBV13; TRBD1 matches at 9 bases. J lost 5 bases, V lost 6 bases, and 7 bases had no gene match. The CDR3 spans 14 residues. CDR1 PRHDT and CDR2 FYEKMQ come from the germline V gene (reference sequence). This CDR3 is CASSLQGARETQYF. Here the CDR3 DNA reads TGTGCCAGCAGTCTACAGGGGGCCCGGGAGACCCAGTACTTC.

This clonotype was observed a single time. The conserved phenylalanine or tryptophan is not found at the CDR3 terminus, so this likely reflects a read error. V gene TRBV11-2 combines with J gene TRBJ2-1, with a tentative D call TRBD2 (6 bases). The CDR3 consists of 15 residues. Trimming took 0 bases from V and 5 from J, leaving 11 bases between them. Germline V CDR1 and CDR2: SGHAT, FQNNGV. This CDR3 reads CASSLDSREDNEQFL. CDR3 sequence (DNA): TGTGCCAGCAGCTTAGATAGCAGGGAGGACAATGAGCAGTTCCTT.

Notes on this clonotype: Since the CDR3 does not end with the conserved phenylalanine or tryptophan, this likely comes from a read error. This sequence joins TRBV5-1 and TRBJ1-2; D is possibly TRBD1 (5 bases). Trimming took 5 bases from V and 2 from J, leaving 37 bases between them. Germline CDR1 is SGHRS and CDR2 is YFSETQ. The CDR3 loop spans 22 amino acids. The CDR3 bases are TGCGCCAGCAGGACCCATCTAGAGCTTACGGGGGGAGTTGTCTCTCCCAACTATGGCTACACCTCC. Amino acids: CASRTHLELTGGVVSPNYGYTS.

This clonotype was found many times. This sequence joins TRBV4-3 and TRBJ1-5, with D unresolved. The length of the CDR3 is 13 residues. Trimming shortened V by 0 bases and J by 6 bases, and 6 bases separated the two germline ends. Germline V gene data show CDR1 as LGHNA and CDR2 as YSLEER. CDR3 region: CASSQDVVQPQHF. The CDR3 DNA follows: TGCGCCAGCAGCCAAGATGTCGTTCAGCCCCAGCATTTT.

A single count supports this clonotype. Germline and junction disagree at one end, which may indicate a read error. The chain carries TRBV12-3 or TRBV12-4 and TRBJ2-2, with 10 bases identical to TRBD1. The CDR3 is made up of 16 amino acids. The CDR3 sequence is CTSSLGTGANTGELFF. The CDR3 region has the DNA TGTACCAGCAGTTTGGGGACAGGGGCGAACACCGGGGAGCTGTTTTTT.

Regarding this clonotype: Possible read error: a much larger clone is one base away. The genes are TRBV6-6 and TRBJ2-2, with D unclear. CDR1 is MNHNY, CDR2 SVGAGI, per germline (reference sequence). The CDR3 extends over 14 amino acids. The CDR3 region has the DNA TGTGCCATCAGTTCTGGAACATACACCGGGGAGCTGTTTTTT. Its translation: CAISSGTYTGELFF.

This clonotype has more than one count but fewer than ten. One junction end does not reproduce the germline sequence, and a read error may be involved. The rearrangement uses TRBV30 and TRBJ2-5, with D maybe TRBD2 (6 bases). The CDR3 loop spans 13 amino acids. Germline CDR1 reads GTSNPN; CDR2 reads SVGIG (reference sequence). CDR3 in DNA: TGTGCTTGGAGTGTAGGAGGGAAAGAGACCCAGTACTTC. Translating gives CAWSVGGKETQYF.

This clonotype was seen at least ten times. The gene calls are TRBV11-2 and TRBJ2-5; 8 bases map to TRBD1. Germline V gene sequence: CDR1 SGHAT, CDR2 FQNNGV. This CDR3 has 14 residues. V dropped 3 bases and J dropped 5; count of bases not matched to a gene: 5. The CDR3 DNA sequence: TGTGCCAGCAGCTTCTCAGGGGGCGCGGAGACCCAGTACTTC. It codes for CASSFSGGAETQYF.

Points on this clonotype: An end of the junction does not agree with germline; a read error may underlie this. The V and J genes are TRBV11-2 and TRBJ1-4; the D is unclear. Per germline, CDR1 SGHAT and CDR2 FQNNGV. The CDR3 runs to 15 residues. In nucleotides, the CDR3 is TGTGCCAGCAGCTTAGACCCGGACTCAAATGAAAAACTGTTTTTC. It encodes CASSLDPDSNEKLFF.

Turning to this clonotype: Given a much more abundant clone one base away, this may be a read error. The chain joins TRBV4-1 to TRBJ1-2; unclear D gene. The CDR3 extends over 14 amino acids. Germline CDR1 reads MGHRA; CDR2 reads YSYEKL. As DNA, the CDR3 is TGCGTCAGCAGCCAAGAGGGCAGGCTCTATGGCTACACCTTC. It specifies CVSSQEGRLYGYTF.

Remarks on this clonotype: A much larger clone differs from this one at a single base, so this may be a read error. This chain connects TRBV10-3 to TRBJ2-3; D call uncertain. CDR3 length: 11 residues. From germline, CDR1 is ENHRY and CDR2 SYGVKD. The CDR3 DNA sequence: TGTGCCATCATGAGAACAGATAGGCAGTATTTT. Translation: CAIMRTDRQYF.

There are a few counts of this clonotype. The J gene is TRBJ2-7, the V gene TRBV5-1; 9 positions match TRBD1. V shed 4 bases and J 7 bases; nucleotides not matched to a gene: 9. The CDR3 is made up of 14 amino acids. Looked up from germline, CDR1 is SGHRS and CDR2 is YFSETQ. CDR3 sequence: CASSQGQGEEEQYF. The CDR3 nucleotides are TGCGCCAGCAGCCAGGGACAGGGCGAAGAAGAGCAGTACTTC.

This clonotype was found many times. The chain joins TRBV4-2 to TRBJ1-2, with D perhaps TRBD1 (6 bases). Germline V gene lookup returns CDR1 LGHNA and CDR2 YNFKEQ. Trimming shortened V by 3 bases and J by 4 bases, and 6 bases separated the two germline ends. The CDR3 is 12 amino acids. Here the CDR3 DNA reads TGTGCCAGCAGCCAGGACAGCTATGGCTACACCTTC. Protein: CASSQDSYGYTF.

This clonotype was counted between two and nine times. The rearrangement links TRBV6-5 to TRBJ2-7; D possibly corresponds to TRBD1 (6 bases). The CDR3 extends over 15 amino acids. Trimming stripped 5 bases from V and 2 bases from J, with 16 bases between. Germline V gives CDR1 MNHEY, CDR2 SVGAGI. CDR3 region: CASSTHATGAYEQYF. CDR3 coding DNA: TGTGCCAGCAGTACCCACGCGACAGGAGCCTACGAGCAGTACTTC.

This clonotype showed up just a few times. V and J are TRBV6-2 or TRBV6-3 and TRBJ2-3; D perhaps matches TRBD2 (5 bases). V shed 6 bases and J shed 0 bases, with 7 bases lying between them. The germline CDR1 and CDR2 sequences are MNHEY and SVGEGT. CDR3 length: 13 amino acids. The chain's CDR3 is CASRWTSTDTQYF. For the CDR3, the DNA is TGTGCCAGCAGATGGACTAGCACAGATACGCAGTATTTT.

To note about this clonotype: One end of the junction is discordant with germline, which a read error may explain. The genes are TRBV11-3 and TRBJ2-1, with no clear D. The CDR3 has 12 amino acids. Germline lookup yields CDR1 SGHNT and CDR2 YENEEA. CDR3: CACSSSDLKQFF. The CDR3 nucleotides are TGTGCCTGCAGCTCCAGCGACTTGAAGCAGTTCTTC.

As regards this clonotype: Just one base apart from a much larger clone, this may be a read error. V gene TRBV6-6 combines with J gene TRBJ1-6, with TRBD1 matching over 8 bases. This CDR3 has 14 amino acids. Germline V lookup: CDR1 MNHNY, CDR2 SVGAGI (reference sequence). CDR3 nucleotide sequence: TGTACCAGCAGCCACGGACAGGGTAGTTCACCCCTCCACTTT. Protein sequence: CTSSHGQGSSPLHF.

The V gene is TRBV13, the J gene TRBJ1-5; weak D call: TRBD1 (5 bases). The CDR3 covers 15 residues. Trimming removed 2 bases at V and 4 bases at J, with 12 bases between. Looked up from germline, CDR1 is PRHDT and CDR2 is FYEKMQ (reference sequence). As DNA, the CDR3 is TGTGCCAGCAGCTTAAGTCCTCAGGGTAATCAGCCCCAGCATTTT. This codes for CASSLSPQGNQPQHF.

In regard to this clonotype: The CDR3 end shows no conserved phenylalanine or tryptophan, and so a read error is likely. The chain is built from TRBV6-6 and TRBJ2-3, with D hard to call. The germline V gene encodes CDR1 MNHNY and CDR2 SVGAGI (reference sequence). The CDR3 sequence is 14 residues long. V lost 5 bases, J lost 2 bases, and 11 bases lay in between. CDR3 protein: CASSAGYPTDTQYY. Here the CDR3 DNA reads TGTGCCAGCAGTGCCGGATATCCCACAGATACGCAGTATTAT.

As regards this clonotype: Being one base from a much bigger clone, this may be a read error. V usage is TRBV6-1 and J usage is TRBJ2-3, with 7 positions matching TRBD2. CDR1 MNHNS and CDR2 SASEGT come from the germline V gene. The length of the CDR3 is 18 residues. CDR3 sequence: CASSEAPKGAGRQDTRYF. Here the CDR3 DNA reads TGTGCCAGCAGTGAAGCCCCTAAGGGAGCGGGAAGACAAGATACGCGGTATTTT.

This clonotype was detected only once. The germline gene is not matched at one end of the junction; a read error may be the cause. V is TRBV10-3 and J is TRBJ1-2; D is unclear. Germline values: CDR1 ENHRY, CDR2 SYGVKD. This CDR3 contains 14 residues. The chain's CDR3 is CAISERTLDYGFTF. Here the CDR3 DNA reads TGTGCCATCAGTGAGAGGACTCTAGACTATGGCTTCACCTTC.

This clonotype has a count of ten or more. The CDR3 DNA sequence: TGTGCCAGCAGTTACGGGGGGGCCAAGAGAACTAATGAAAAACTGTTTTTT. This translates into CASSYGGAKRTNEKLFF. This rearrangement joins TRBV6-6 to TRBJ1-4, with a possible D match to TRBD1 (6 bases). With 2 bases removed from V and 1 base from J, the gap between germline ends came to 14 bases. CDR3 length equals 17 residues. Germline assignment: CDR1 MNHNY and CDR2 SVGAGI (reference sequence).

This clonotype occurred many times. The CDR3 region is CASSYTSGSNEQYF. In DNA, the CDR3 is TGTGCCAGCAGTTATACTAGCGGATCAAACGAGCAGTACTTC. This sequence joins TRBV6-2 or TRBV6-3 and TRBJ2-7; 8 nucleotides match TRBD2. After removal of 3 bases from V and 5 bases from J, the junction contained 6 bases not matched to a gene. In germline, CDR1 is MNHEY, CDR2 SVGEGT. The CDR3 runs 14 residues.

The genes are TRBV11-3 and TRBJ2-3; D is undetermined. CDR1 and CDR2 from the germline V gene are SGHNT and YENEEA. The CDR3 extends over 15 amino acids. CDR3 nucleotides: TGTACCGGCAGCGTTGACGCTAGAAACACAGATACGCAGTATTTT. It encodes CTGSVDARNTDTQYF.

Points on this clonotype: Relative to the germline gene, one junction end is altered; a read error may explain this. The chain employs TRBV11-3 and TRBJ2-3, with D unresolved. The CDR3 covers 13 residues. Germline V gene sequence: CDR1 SGHNT, CDR2 YENEEA. The chain's CDR3 is CAGSLPGADTQYF. The CDR3 DNA follows: TGCGCCGGCAGCCTTCCTGGGGCAGATACGCAGTATTTT.

This clonotype was seen only a few times. This may arise from a read error, as a much more abundant clone is one base away. The V call is TRBV10-3, the J call TRBJ1-1, with 9 bases that match TRBD1. Germline values: CDR1 ENHRY, CDR2 SYGVKD. The CDR3 is 14 amino acids. The V gene end was trimmed by 10 bases and the J gene end by 7 bases; junction bases not matched to a gene: 13. The CDR3 nucleotides are TGTGCCACGCACACAGGGGGCCGCGACATTGAAGCTTTCTTT. It yields the protein CATHTGGRDIEAFF.

To note about this clonotype: This may be a read error: a much more frequent sequence differs by one nucleotide. The V and J genes are TRBV6-1 and TRBJ2-7; the D is unclear. In germline, CDR1 is MNHNS, CDR2 SASEGT. Trimming left V 2 bases short and J 6 bases short, with 8 bases between. The CDR3 has 12 amino acids. The CDR3 loop is CASSEPSSEQYF. The CDR3 DNA reads as TGTGCCAGCAGTGAACCCTCGTCCGAGCAGTACTTC.

The chain has TRBV10-3 and TRBJ2-5; 10 bases are a match to TRBD1. Germline CDR1 reads ENHRY; CDR2 reads SYGVKD. With 5 bases clipped from V and 2 bases from J, the junction kept 5 bases outside the gene matches. CDR3 length: 15 amino acids. CDR3 region: CAISFRTGGQETQYF. CDR3 DNA sequence: TGTGCCATCAGTTTTAGGACAGGGGGGCAAGAGACCCAGTACTTC.

On this clonotype itself: This may arise from a read error, as a much more abundant clone is one base away. The rearrangement uses TRBV6-1 and TRBJ2-7; 12 positions agree with TRBD2. The CDR3 contains 15 residues. The V and J ends lost 7 bases and 1 base, in that order; junction bases with no gene match: 5. Germline values: CDR1 MNHNS, CDR2 SASEGT. Here the CDR3 reads CASTLAGGSSYEQYF. The CDR3, as DNA: TGTGCCAGCACCCTAGCGGGAGGGTCTTCCTACGAGCAGTACTTC.